These T cell receptor beta chains were read from a single sample in a study of T cells in Graves' hyperthyroidism and ophthalmopathy. A single record per CDR3 protein comes from TCRdb applying MiXCR to the multiplex PCR reads. The sample has about 640,000 distinct CDR3 sequences; less than 25% are singletons. The sample was blood. The receptors stem from a young man with Graves' ophthalmopathy. Both conserved end residues are trimmed from each CDR3.

len,j_gene,v_gene,CDR3aa
13,TRBJ1-1,TRBV18,ASSPPGPGGTEAF
12,TRBJ2-3,TRBV7-8,ASSLGGPGRAQY
12,TRBJ1-5,TRBV27,ASGGSYSNQPQH
12,TRBJ2-3,TRBV28,ASGHRVDTDTQY
12,TRBJ2-1,TRBV6-1,ASEESGKNNEQF
9,TRBJ2-1,TRBV29-1,SADQYNEQF
11,TRBJ2-7,TRBV27,ASSLSGIYEQY
10,TRBJ1-2,TRBV30,AWSVREVSDT
14,TRBJ1-1,TRBV12-3/TRBV12-4,ASSLVSRGSNTEAF
13,TRBJ1-2,TRBV4-1,ASSQLTDSGHGYT
14,TRBJ2-7,TRBV13,ASSPPGARGSYEQY
12,TRBJ2-7,TRBV6-2/TRBV6-3,ASSLKGVIYEQY
15,TRBJ1-1,TRBV2,ASKVGGGHRRNAEAF
10,TRBJ2-7,TRBV20-1,SAKNRWREQY
16,TRBJ2-6,TRBV6-2/TRBV6-3,ASRYLGRLSSGANVLT
15,TRBJ2-1,TRBV6-6,ASSYDRGQSSYNEQF
14,TRBJ2-3,TRBV20-1,SARKTSGRPGGSQY
13,TRBJ1-6,TRBV27,ASSFRTGGSSPLH
14,TRBJ1-1,TRBV2,ASRWQGLSLNTEAF
15,TRBJ2-3,TRBV4-1,ASSQQAGQEKTDTQY
11,TRBJ2-7,TRBV6-6,ASSYSSQYEQY
12,TRBJ1-1,TRBV25-1,ASSWDRGSAEAF
15,TRBJ1-5,TRBV2,ASSPTNGGVSNQPQH
11,TRBJ2-1,TRBV7-2,ASSPHGGNEQF
13,TRBJ2-7,TRBV4-3,ASSQTRDAYYEQY
11,TRBJ2-3,TRBV28,ASGAGYTDTQY
12,TRBJ2-7,TRBV5-1,ASRPGVSTYEQY
12,TRBJ2-7,TRBV12-3/TRBV12-4,ASTPDSSRNEQY
12,TRBJ1-5,TRBV19,ASSTTGNNQPQH
13,TRBJ1-6,TRBV7-9,ASSLREQTNSPLH
12,TRBJ1-1,TRBV6-1,ASPGGGLNTEAF
13,TRBJ1-5,TRBV6-1,ASKKFRETNQPQH
12,TRBJ1-1,TRBV27,ASLIRQGVTEAF
13,TRBJ1-2,TRBV5-4,ASSRGPGPGYGYT
12,TRBJ1-2,TRBV7-8,ASSLEGTGAGYT
13,TRBJ2-7,TRBV19,ASSMRSQGDYEQY
12,TRBJ2-7,TRBV20-1,SAKLAGGPYEQY
13,TRBJ2-1,TRBV27,ASSLEGTTYNEQF
14,TRBJ2-7,TRBV28,ASSSPWTGNSYEQY
11,TRBJ2-1,TRBV6-5,ASSYSDSNEQF